This T cell receptor beta chain was identified in a study of T cell responses to AZD1222 COVID-19 vaccine. The protocol was immunoSEQ multiplex PCR, while the TCRdb copy is restricted to in-frame clones and leaves out a portion. This table holds roughly 100,000 clones, roughly 90% found once. Study-level findings and limits: Nearly half of spike-specific TCRs reportedly go after variant regions that carry no mutations.

CDR1 and CDR2 from the germline V gene are SGHAT and FQNNGV. CDR3 length: 16 residues. V was cut by 0 bases and J by 7 bases, with 18 bases left in between. Worth noting for this clone: Its antigen is undetermined.

The TCR was taken from an adult in good health. This chain links TRBV11-2 with TRBJ1-2; perhaps TRBD1 as D (5 bases). The source material was peripheral blood, sampled on day 0 of AZD1222 vaccination. The CDR3 coding sequence is TGTGCCAGCAGCTTAGACCTCCAGGGAGCGTCGGGTGGCTACACCTTC. It codes for CASSLDLQGASGGYTF.